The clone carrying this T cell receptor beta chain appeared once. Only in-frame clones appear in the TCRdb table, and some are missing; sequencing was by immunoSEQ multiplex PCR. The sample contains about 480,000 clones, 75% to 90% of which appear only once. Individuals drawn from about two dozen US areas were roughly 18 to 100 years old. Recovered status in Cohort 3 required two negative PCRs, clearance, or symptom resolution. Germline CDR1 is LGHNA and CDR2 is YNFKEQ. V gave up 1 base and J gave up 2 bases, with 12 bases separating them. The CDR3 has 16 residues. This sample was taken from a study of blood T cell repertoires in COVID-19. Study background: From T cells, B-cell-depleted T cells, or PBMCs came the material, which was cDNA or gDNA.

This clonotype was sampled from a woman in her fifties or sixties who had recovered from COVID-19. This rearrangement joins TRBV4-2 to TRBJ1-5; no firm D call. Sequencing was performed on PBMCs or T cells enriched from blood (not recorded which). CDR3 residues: CASSQGSGLGNQPQHF. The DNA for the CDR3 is TGTGCCAGCAGCCAAGGGTCCGGGTTGGGCAATCAGCCCCAGCATTTT.